The clone carrying this TCR beta chain is classed as medium-sized. Its antigen remains unidentified. This was the immunoSEQ version 4 assay in survey mode. Profiling relied on immunoSEQ multiplex PCR, and the TCRdb table lists in-frame clones only, not all of them. The data hold some 13,000 clones, with about three quarters observed a single time. Cells were stimulated with CMV-infected fibroblast lysates at approximately 10 ug/mL. Sorting of responding CD4+ T cells relied on upregulated CD40 ligand together with CD69. Undetectable plasma HIV-1 RNA below 50 copies/mL lasted at least 4 years. These data originate in a study of persistence of HIV-infected CD4 T cells. The wider study: Suppressive ART had lasted a median of around 8 years. Findings and caveats of the study: CMV- and Gag-responding cells had lower TCRbeta richness than CD3/CD28-responding cells.

Trimming removed 2 bases from V and 3 bases from J; junction bases left unmatched: 10. The CDR3 consists of 16 residues. CDR1 and CDR2 from the germline V gene are SGHNT and YYREEE (reference sequence). The chain employs TRBV5-4 and TRBJ1-1; 7 bases are shared with TRBD1. The sample in question was CD4+ T cells sorted from PBMCs after roughly 18-hour stimulation, obtained from a patient who received antiretroviral therapy. This TCR came from an adult man with HIV who was CMV-seropositive. CDR3 sequence (DNA): TGTGCCAGCAGCTTTGACAGGGTGGAACTGGACACTGAAGCTTTCTTT. It yields the protein CASSFDRVELDTEAFF.